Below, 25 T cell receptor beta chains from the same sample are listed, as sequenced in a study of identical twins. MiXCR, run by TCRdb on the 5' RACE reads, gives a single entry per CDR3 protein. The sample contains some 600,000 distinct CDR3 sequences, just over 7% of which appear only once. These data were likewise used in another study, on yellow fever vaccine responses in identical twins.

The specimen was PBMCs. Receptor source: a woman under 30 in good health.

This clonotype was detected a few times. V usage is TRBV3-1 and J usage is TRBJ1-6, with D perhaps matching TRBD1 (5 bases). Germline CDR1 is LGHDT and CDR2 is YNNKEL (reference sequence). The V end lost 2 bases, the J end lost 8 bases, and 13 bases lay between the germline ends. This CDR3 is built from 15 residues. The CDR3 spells CASSQLTGGDSPLHF. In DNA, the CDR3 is TGTGCCAGCAGCCAATTAACAGGTGGGGATTCACCCCTCCACTTT.

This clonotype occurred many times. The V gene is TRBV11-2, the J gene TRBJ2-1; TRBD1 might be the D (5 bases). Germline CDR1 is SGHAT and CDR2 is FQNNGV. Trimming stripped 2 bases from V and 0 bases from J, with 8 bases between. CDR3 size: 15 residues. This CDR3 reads CASSLRGVSYNEQFF. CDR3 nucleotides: TGTGCCAGCAGCTTAAGGGGCGTCTCCTACAATGAGCAGTTCTTC.

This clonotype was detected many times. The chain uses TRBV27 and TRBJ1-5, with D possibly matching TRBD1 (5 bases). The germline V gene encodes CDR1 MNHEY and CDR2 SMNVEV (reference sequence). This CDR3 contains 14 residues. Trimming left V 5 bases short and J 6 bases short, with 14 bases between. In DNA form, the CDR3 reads TGTGCCAGCAGTCCCCAGGTGGGGGGTCAGCCCCAGCATTTT. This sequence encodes CASSPQVGGQPQHF.

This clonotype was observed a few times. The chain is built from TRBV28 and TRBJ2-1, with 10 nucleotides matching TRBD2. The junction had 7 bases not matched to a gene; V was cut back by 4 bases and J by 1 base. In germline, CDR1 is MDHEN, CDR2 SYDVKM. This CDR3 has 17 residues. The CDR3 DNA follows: TGTGCCAGCAGTTCCTCCGGACTAGCGGATTCCTACAATGAGCAGTTCTTC. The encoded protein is CASSSSGLADSYNEQFF.

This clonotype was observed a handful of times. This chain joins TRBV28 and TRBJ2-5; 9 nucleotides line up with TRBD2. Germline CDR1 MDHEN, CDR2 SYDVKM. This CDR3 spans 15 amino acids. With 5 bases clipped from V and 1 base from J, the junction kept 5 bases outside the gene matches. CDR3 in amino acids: CASSRSGSFQETQYF. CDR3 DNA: TGTGCCAGCAGTCGTAGCGGGAGCTTCCAAGAGACCCAGTACTTC.

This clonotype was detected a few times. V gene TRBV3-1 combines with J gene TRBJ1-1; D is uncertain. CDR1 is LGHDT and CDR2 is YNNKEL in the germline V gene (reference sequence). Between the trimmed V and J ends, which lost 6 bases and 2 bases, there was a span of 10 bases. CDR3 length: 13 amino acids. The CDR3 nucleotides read TGTGCCAGCAGTATGGACTTCAACACTGAAGCTTTCTTT. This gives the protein CASSMDFNTEAFF.

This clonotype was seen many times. The CDR3 region has the DNA TGTGCCAGCAGTTCCGGGATCCTCGGGGAGCTGTTTTTT. Translation: CASSSGILGELFF. The chain has TRBV12-3 or TRBV12-4 and TRBJ2-2; tentative D call: TRBD2 (5 bases). V was shortened by 4 bases and J by 7 bases, with 10 bases between the two germline ends. The CDR3 loop spans 13 amino acids.

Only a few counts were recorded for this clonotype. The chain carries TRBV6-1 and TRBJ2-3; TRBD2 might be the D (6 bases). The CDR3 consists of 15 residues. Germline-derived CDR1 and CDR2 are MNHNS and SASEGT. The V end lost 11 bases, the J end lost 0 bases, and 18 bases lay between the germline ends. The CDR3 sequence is CAGTQTSLSTDTQYF. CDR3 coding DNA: TGTGCCGGAACCCAGACTAGTTTAAGCACAGATACGCAGTATTTT.

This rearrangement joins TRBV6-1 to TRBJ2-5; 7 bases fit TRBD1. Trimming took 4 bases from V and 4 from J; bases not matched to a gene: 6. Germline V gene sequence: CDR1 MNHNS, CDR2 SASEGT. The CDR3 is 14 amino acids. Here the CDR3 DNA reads TGTGCCAGCAGTGGACAGGGTGTGAGAGAGACCCAGTACTTC. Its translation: CASSGQGVRETQYF.

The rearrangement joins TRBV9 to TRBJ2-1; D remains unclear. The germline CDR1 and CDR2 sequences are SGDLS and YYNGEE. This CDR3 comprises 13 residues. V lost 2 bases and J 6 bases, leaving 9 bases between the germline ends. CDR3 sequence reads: CASSVRNFNEQFF. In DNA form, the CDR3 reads TGTGCCAGCAGCGTCCGAAACTTCAATGAGCAGTTCTTC.

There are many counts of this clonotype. CDR3 region: CASNPPGLAGPYSYNEQFF. The CDR3 DNA reads TGTGCCAGCAACCCTCCGGGACTAGCGGGGCCTTACTCCTACAATGAGCAGTTCTTC. The rearrangement links TRBV28 to TRBJ2-1; TRBD2 agrees at 13 bases. CDR3 length: 19 residues. With V trimmed by 7 bases and J by 0 bases, 12 bases remained unmatched. The germline gives CDR1 MDHEN, CDR2 SYDVKM.

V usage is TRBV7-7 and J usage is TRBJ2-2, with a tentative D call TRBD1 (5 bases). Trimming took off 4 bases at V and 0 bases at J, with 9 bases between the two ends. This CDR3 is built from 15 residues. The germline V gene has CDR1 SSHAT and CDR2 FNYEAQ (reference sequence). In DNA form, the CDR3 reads TGTGCCAGCAGCTCCACGACAGCGAACACCGGGGAGCTGTTTTTT. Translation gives CASSSTTANTGELFF.

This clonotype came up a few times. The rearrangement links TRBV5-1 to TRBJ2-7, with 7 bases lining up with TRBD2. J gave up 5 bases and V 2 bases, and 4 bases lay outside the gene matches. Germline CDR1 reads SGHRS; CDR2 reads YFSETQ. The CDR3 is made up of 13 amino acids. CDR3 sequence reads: CASSLGRADEQYF. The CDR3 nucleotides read TGCGCCAGCAGCTTAGGGAGGGCAGACGAGCAGTACTTC.

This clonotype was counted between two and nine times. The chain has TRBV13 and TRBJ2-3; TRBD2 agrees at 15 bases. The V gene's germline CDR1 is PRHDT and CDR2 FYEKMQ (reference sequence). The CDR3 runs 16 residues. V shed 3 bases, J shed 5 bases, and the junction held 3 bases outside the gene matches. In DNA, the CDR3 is TGTGCCAGCAGCTTCGGGACTAGCGGGGGGCAAGATACGCAGTATTTT. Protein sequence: CASSFGTSGGQDTQYF.

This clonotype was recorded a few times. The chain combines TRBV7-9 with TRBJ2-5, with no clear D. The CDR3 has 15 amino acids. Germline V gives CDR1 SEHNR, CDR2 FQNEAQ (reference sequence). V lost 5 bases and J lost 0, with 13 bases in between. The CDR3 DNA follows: TGTGCCAGCAGCCCCCTTACAGAGTACCAAGAGACCCAGTACTTC. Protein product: CASSPLTEYQETQYF.

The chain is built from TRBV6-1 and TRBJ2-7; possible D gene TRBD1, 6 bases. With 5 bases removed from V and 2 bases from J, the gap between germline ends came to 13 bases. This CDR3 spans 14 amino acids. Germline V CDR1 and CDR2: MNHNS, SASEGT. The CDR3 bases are TGTGCCAGCAGTACCCTGGGACATACCTACGAGCAGTACGTC. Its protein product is CASSTLGHTYEQYV.

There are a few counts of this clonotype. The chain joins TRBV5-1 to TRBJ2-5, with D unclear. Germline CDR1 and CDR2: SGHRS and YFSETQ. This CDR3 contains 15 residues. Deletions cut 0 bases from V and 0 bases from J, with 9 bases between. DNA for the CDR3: TGCGCCAGCAGCTTGGCGGGCCAGTACCAAGAGACCCAGTACTTC. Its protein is CASSLAGQYQETQYF.

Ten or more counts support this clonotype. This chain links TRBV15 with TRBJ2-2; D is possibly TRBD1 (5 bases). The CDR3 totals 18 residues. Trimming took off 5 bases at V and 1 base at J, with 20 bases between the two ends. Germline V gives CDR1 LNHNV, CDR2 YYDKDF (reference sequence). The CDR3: CATSPLGWQGRNTGELFF. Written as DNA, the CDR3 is TGTGCCACCAGCCCCTTGGGTTGGCAGGGCCGGAACACCGGGGAGCTGTTTTTT.

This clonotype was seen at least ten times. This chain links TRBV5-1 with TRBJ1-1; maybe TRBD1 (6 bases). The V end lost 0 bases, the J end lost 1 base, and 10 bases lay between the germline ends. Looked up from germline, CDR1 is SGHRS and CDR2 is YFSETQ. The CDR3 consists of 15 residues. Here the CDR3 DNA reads TGCGCCAGCAGCTTGGGGGACACCTCGAACACTGAAGCTTTCTTT. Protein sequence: CASSLGDTSNTEAFF. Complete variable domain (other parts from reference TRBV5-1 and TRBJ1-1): KAGVTQTPRYLIKTRGQQVTLSCSPISGHRSVSWYQQTPGQGLQFLFEYFSETQRNKGNFPGRFSGRQFSNSRSEMNVSTLELGDSALYLCASSLGDTSNTEAFFGQGTRLTVV.

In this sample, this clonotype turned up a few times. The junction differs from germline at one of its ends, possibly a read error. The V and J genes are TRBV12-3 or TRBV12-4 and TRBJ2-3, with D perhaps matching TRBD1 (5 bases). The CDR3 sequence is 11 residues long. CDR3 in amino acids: CASSLGWGPDF. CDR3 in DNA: TGTGCCAGCAGTTTAGGCTGGGGCCCCGATTTT.

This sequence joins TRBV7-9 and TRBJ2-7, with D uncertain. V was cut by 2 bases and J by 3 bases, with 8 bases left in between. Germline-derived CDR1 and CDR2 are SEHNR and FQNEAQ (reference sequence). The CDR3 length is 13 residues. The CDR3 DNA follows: TGTGCCAGCAGCTTAAACAGTCGCTACGAGCAGTACTTC. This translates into CASSLNSRYEQYF. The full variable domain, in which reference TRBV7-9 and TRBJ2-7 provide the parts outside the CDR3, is DTGVSQNPRHKITKRGQNVTFRCDPISEHNRLYWYRQTLGQGPEFLTYFQNEAQLEKSRLLSDRFSAERPKGSFSTLEIQRTEQGDSAMYLCASSLNSRYEQYFGPGTRLTVT.

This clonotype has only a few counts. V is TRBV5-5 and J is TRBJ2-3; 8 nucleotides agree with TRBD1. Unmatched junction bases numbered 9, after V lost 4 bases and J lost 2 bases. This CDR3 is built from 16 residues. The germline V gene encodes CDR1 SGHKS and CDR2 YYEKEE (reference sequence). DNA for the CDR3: TGTGCCAGCAGCCCGGGTGACAGGGGATACACAGATACGCAGTATTTT. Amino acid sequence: CASSPGDRGYTDTQYF.

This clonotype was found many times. DNA for the CDR3: TGTGCCAGCTCACGGGTGACTAGCGGAACCACAGATACGCAGTATTTT. Protein: CASSRVTSGTTDTQYF. The chain couples TRBV18 to TRBJ2-3; 9 bases line up with TRBD2. Germline lookup yields CDR1 KGHSH and CDR2 LQKENI. The V gene end was trimmed by 4 bases and the J gene end by 2 bases; junction bases not matched to a gene: 7. The CDR3 sequence is 16 residues long.

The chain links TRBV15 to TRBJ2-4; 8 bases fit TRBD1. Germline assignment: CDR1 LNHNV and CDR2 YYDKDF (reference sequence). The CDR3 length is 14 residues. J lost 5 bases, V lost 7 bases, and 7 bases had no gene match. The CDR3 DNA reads TGTGCCACCAAATGGGGGACAGGAGAAAACATTCAGTACTTC. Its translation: CATKWGTGENIQYF.

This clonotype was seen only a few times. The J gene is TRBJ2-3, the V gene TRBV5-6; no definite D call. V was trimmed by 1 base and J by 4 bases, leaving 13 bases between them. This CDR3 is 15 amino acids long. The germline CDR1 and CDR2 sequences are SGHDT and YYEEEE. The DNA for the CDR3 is TGTGCCAGCAGCTTGTTGGGGTTGTCGGCAGATACGCAGTATTTT. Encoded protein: CASSLLGLSADTQYF.